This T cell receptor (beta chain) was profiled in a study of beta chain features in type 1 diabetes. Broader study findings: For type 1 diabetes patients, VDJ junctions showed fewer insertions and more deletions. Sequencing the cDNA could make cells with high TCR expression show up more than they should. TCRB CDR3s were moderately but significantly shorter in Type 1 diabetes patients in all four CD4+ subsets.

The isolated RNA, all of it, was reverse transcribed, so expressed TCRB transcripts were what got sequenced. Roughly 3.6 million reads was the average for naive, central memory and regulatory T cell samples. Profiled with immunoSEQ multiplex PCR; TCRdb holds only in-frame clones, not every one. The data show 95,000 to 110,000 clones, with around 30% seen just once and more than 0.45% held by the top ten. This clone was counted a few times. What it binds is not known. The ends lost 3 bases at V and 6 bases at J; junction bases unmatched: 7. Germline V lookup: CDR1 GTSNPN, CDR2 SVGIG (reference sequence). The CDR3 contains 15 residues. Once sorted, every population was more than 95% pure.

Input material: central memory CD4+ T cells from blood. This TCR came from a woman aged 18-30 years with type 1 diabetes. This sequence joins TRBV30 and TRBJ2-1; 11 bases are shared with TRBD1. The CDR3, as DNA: TGTGCCTGGAGCCAAAGTGGGACAGGGGGCAATGAGCAGTTCTTC. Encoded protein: CAWSQSGTGGNEQFF.